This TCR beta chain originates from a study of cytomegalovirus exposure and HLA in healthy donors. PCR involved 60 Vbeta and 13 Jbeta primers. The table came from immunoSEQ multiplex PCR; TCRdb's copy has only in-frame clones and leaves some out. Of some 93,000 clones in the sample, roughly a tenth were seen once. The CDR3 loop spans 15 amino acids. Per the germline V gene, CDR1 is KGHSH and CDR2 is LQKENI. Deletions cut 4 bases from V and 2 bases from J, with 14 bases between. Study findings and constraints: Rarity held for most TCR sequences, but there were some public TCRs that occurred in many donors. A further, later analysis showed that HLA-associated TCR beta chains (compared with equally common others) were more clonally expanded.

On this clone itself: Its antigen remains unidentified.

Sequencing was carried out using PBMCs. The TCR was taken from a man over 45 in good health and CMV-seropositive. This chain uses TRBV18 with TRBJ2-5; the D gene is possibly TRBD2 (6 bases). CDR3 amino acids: CASSLNGGSQETQYF. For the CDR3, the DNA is TGTGCCAGCTCACTAAACGGGGGATCTCAAGAGACCCAGTACTTC.